Listed below are T cell receptor beta chains from one sample, sequenced in a study of human T cells and chemical hapten exposure. One entry per CDR3 protein results from TCRdb running MiXCR on the RACE reads. The sample yields approximately 400,000 distinct CDR3 sequences, 4.5% to 6% seen once. The specimen was whole blood, collected in connection with sensitization to the hapten diphenylcyclopropenone (DPC). The receptors derive from a woman between 50 and 59 years old with alopecia areata. Some clones in this sample may be carry-over from other donors' samples. Each CDR3 is given with its conserved first and last residue. The order of the fields is J gene, V gene, D gene, clone size, CDR3 protein, CDR3 DNA. A D gene is named only where the DNA matches it firmly. Size tells how often a clone was seen (once, few, many) or the class of an expanded clone, and some rows leave it out.

j_call: TRBJ1-2
v_call: TRBV6-5
d_call: -
clone_size: many
cdr3_aa: CASSLGEGNNYGYTF
cdr3_nt: TGTGCCAGCTCCCTAGGGGAGGGCAATAACTATGGCTACACCTTC

j_call: TRBJ2-5
v_call: TRBV29-1
d_call: -
clone_size: -
cdr3_aa: CSVRRGGETQYF
cdr3_nt: TGCAGCGTTCGTAGGGGAGGAGAGACCCAGTACTTC

j_call: TRBJ2-3
v_call: TRBV18
d_call: -
clone_size: few
cdr3_aa: CASSPPGRTTDTQYF
cdr3_nt: TGTGCCAGCTCACCTCCGGGACGGACCACAGATACGCAGTATTTT

j_call: TRBJ2-5
v_call: TRBV7-9
d_call: TRBD1
clone_size: many
cdr3_aa: CASRPTGGLGGETQYF
cdr3_nt: TGTGCCAGCAGGCCGACAGGGGGGTTAGGAGGAGAGACCCAGTACTTC

j_call: TRBJ1-1
v_call: TRBV3-1
d_call: -
clone_size: many
cdr3_aa: CASSLLVDTEAFF
cdr3_nt: TGTGCCAGCAGCCTGCTAGTGGACACTGAAGCTTTCTTT

j_call: TRBJ2-3
v_call: TRBV13
d_call: TRBD2
clone_size: many
cdr3_aa: CASRAKRGVTDTQYF
cdr3_nt: TGTGCCAGCAGGGCGAAGCGGGGGGTCACAGATACGCAGTATTTT

j_call: TRBJ2-7
v_call: TRBV25-1
d_call: -
clone_size: few
cdr3_aa: CASSESGTDIYEQYF
cdr3_nt: TGTGCCAGCAGTGAATCCGGGACGGACATCTACGAGCAGTACTTC

j_call: TRBJ2-1
v_call: TRBV6-2/TRBV6-3
d_call: TRBD1
clone_size: many
cdr3_aa: CASSTPGTVNNEQFF
cdr3_nt: TGTGCCAGCAGCACCCCCGGGACAGTAAACAATGAGCAGTTCTTC

j_call: TRBJ2-1
v_call: TRBV7-9
d_call: TRBD1
clone_size: -
cdr3_aa: CASSWTGTGEQFF
cdr3_nt: TGTGCCAGCAGTTGGACAGGGACGGGAGAGCAGTTCTTC

j_call: TRBJ1-4
v_call: TRBV6-5
d_call: -
clone_size: few
cdr3_aa: CASSYSSQGTNEKLFF
cdr3_nt: TGTGCCAGCAGTTACTCGTCCCAGGGAACTAATGAAAAACTGTTTTTT

j_call: TRBJ2-7
v_call: TRBV7-8
d_call: TRBD2
clone_size: -
cdr3_aa: CASSLGGLAGGYEQYF
cdr3_nt: TGTGCCAGCAGCTTAGGCGGCCTAGCGGGAGGGTACGAGCAGTACTTC

j_call: TRBJ2-4
v_call: TRBV7-6
d_call: -
clone_size: many
cdr3_aa: CASSLTPGENIQYF
cdr3_nt: TGTGCCAGCAGCTTAACGCCTGGGGAAAACATTCAGTACTTC

j_call: TRBJ2-7
v_call: TRBV12-3/TRBV12-4
d_call: -
clone_size: few
cdr3_aa: CASSLRGTYYEQYF
cdr3_nt: TGTGCCAGCAGCCTACGGGGGACCTACTACGAGCAGTACTTC

j_call: TRBJ1-1
v_call: TRBV20-1
d_call: -
clone_size: -
cdr3_aa: CSARDQGGRAEAFF
cdr3_nt: TGCAGTGCTAGAGATCAAGGGGGGAGAGCTGAAGCTTTCTTT

j_call: TRBJ2-7
v_call: TRBV4-3
d_call: TRBD2
clone_size: few
cdr3_aa: CASSPARLQREFEQYF
cdr3_nt: TGCGCCAGCAGCCCAGCCCGGTTGCAGCGGGAGTTCGAGCAGTACTTC

j_call: TRBJ2-7
v_call: TRBV20-1
d_call: TRBD2
clone_size: many
cdr3_aa: CSARGAVTSGSYEQYF
cdr3_nt: TGCAGTGCTAGAGGGGCCGTGACTAGCGGTTCCTACGAGCAGTACTTC

j_call: TRBJ2-7
v_call: TRBV5-6
d_call: TRBD1
clone_size: many
cdr3_aa: CASSLAGGPYEQYF
cdr3_nt: TGTGCCAGCAGCTTGGCAGGGGGCCCCTACGAGCAGTACTTC

j_call: TRBJ2-5
v_call: TRBV18
d_call: TRBD2
clone_size: -
cdr3_aa: CASSRLAGALQETQYF
cdr3_nt: TGTGCCAGCTCAAGACTAGCGGGAGCGCTCCAAGAGACCCAGTACTTC

j_call: TRBJ2-7
v_call: TRBV6-1
d_call: -
clone_size: few
cdr3_aa: CASTEAWGRDYEQYF
cdr3_nt: TGTGCCAGCACCGAAGCATGGGGAAGGGACTACGAGCAGTACTTC

j_call: TRBJ2-3
v_call: TRBV27
d_call: -
clone_size: many
cdr3_aa: CASSFWGGTDTQYF
cdr3_nt: TGTGCCAGCAGTTTCTGGGGTGGGACAGATACGCAGTATTTT

j_call: TRBJ1-5
v_call: TRBV28
d_call: TRBD1
clone_size: many
cdr3_aa: CASSRTGESNQPQHF
cdr3_nt: TGTGCCAGCAGCCGGACAGGGGAGAGCAATCAGCCCCAGCATTTT

j_call: TRBJ2-6
v_call: TRBV6-5
d_call: -
clone_size: many
cdr3_aa: CASSYVSGSGANVLTF
cdr3_nt: TGTGCCAGCAGTTACGTCTCCGGCTCTGGGGCCAACGTCCTGACTTTC

j_call: TRBJ2-3
v_call: TRBV29-1
d_call: -
clone_size: many
cdr3_aa: CSVEDRASLSDGSTTDTQYF
cdr3_nt: TGCAGCGTTGAAGATCGGGCTTCTCTTTCAGACGGGAGTACCACAGATACGCAGTATTTT

j_call: TRBJ2-3
v_call: TRBV18
d_call: -
clone_size: -
cdr3_aa: CASSPDGPASTDTQYF
cdr3_nt: TGTGCCAGCTCACCCGACGGACCCGCCAGCACAGATACGCAGTATTTT

j_call: TRBJ2-3
v_call: TRBV11-2
d_call: TRBD2
clone_size: few
cdr3_aa: CASSLRSGGPTSTDTQYF
cdr3_nt: TGTGCCAGCAGCTTAAGGTCGGGAGGACCAACTAGCACAGATACGCAGTATTTT

j_call: TRBJ1-1
v_call: TRBV28
d_call: TRBD1
clone_size: many
cdr3_aa: CASSPPGGKSTEAFF
cdr3_nt: TGTGCCAGCAGTCCCCCAGGGGGTAAGAGCACTGAAGCTTTCTTT

j_call: TRBJ2-6
v_call: TRBV12-3/TRBV12-4
d_call: TRBD1
clone_size: -
cdr3_aa: CASSVRRTGQGKDGANVLTF
cdr3_nt: TGTGCCAGCAGTGTCCGACGAACGGGACAGGGGAAAGATGGGGCCAACGTCCTGACTTTC

j_call: TRBJ2-2
v_call: TRBV18
d_call: -
clone_size: -
cdr3_aa: CASSSEGRSTGELFF
cdr3_nt: TGTGCCAGCTCAAGCGAGGGACGTAGCACCGGGGAGCTGTTTTTT

j_call: TRBJ2-1
v_call: TRBV18
d_call: TRBD1
clone_size: many
cdr3_aa: CASSPFDRAGEQFF
cdr3_nt: TGTGCCAGCTCACCTTTTGACAGGGCGGGTGAGCAGTTCTTC

j_call: TRBJ2-5
v_call: TRBV5-1
d_call: TRBD2
clone_size: many
cdr3_aa: CASSFLAGEGETQYF
cdr3_nt: TGCGCCAGCAGCTTCCTAGCGGGAGAAGGAGAGACCCAGTACTTC

j_call: TRBJ1-2
v_call: TRBV24-1
d_call: TRBD1
clone_size: few
cdr3_aa: CATRPGTAYGYTF
cdr3_nt: TGTGCCACCAGACCAGGGACAGCCTATGGCTACACCTTC